This entry is about one TCR beta chain. Trimming removed 0 bases from V and 2 bases from J, with 8 bases in between. Germline-derived CDR1 and CDR2 are ENHRY and SYGVKD. CDR3 length equals 16 residues. The data were obtained in a study of blood T cell repertoires in COVID-19. Whole-study context: COVID-19 samples from acute and convalescent phases originated in the United States, Italy and Spain. PBMCs, B-cell-depleted T cells, or T cells were the source of the cDNA or gDNA that made up the material.

Under the authors' procedure: Amplification with reference gene primers provided the estimates of nucleated cell counts. Repertoires were generated with immunoSEQ multiplex PCR, while TCRdb's copy carries only in-frame clones and drops some. V and J calls and clone size come straight from that table; D and trimming were deduced from the DNA. This table has 250,000 or so clones, about 89% appearing once. Sequenced: peripheral blood. The clonotype comes from a man aged 35 to 55 with active or convalescent COVID-19. The chain combines TRBV10-3 with TRBJ1-6, with no clear D. As DNA, the CDR3 is TGTGCCATCAGTGAGTCGAGAGGAACCTATAATTCACCCCTCCACTTT. Its protein product is CAISESRGTYNSPLHF.